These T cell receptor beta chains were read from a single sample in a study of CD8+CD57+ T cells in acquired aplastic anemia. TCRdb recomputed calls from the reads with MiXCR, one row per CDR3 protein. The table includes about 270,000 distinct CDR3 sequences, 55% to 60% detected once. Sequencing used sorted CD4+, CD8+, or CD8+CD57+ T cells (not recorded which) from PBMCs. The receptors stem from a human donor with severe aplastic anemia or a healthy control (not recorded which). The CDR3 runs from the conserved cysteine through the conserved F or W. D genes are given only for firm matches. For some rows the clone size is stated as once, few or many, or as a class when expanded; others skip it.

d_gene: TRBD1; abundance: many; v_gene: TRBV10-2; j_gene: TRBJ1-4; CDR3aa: CASSPEGARLFF; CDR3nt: TGCGCCAGCAGCCCCGAGGGGGCTAGGCTGTTTTTT
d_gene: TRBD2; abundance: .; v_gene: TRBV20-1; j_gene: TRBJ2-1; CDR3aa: CSADATLADSSYNEQFF; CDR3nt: TGCAGTGCCGACGCTACCCTAGCGGATAGCTCCTACAATGAGCAGTTCTTC
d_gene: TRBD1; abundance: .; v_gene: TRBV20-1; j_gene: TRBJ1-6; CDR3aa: CSGAGGRNSPLHF; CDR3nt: TGCAGTGGGGCAGGGGGTCGTAATTCACCCCTCCACTTT
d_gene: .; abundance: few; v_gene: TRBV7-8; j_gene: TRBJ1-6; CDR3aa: CASSSGGPVGSPLHF; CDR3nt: TGTGCCAGCAGTTCGGGGGGGCCGGTGGGATCACCCCTCCACTTT
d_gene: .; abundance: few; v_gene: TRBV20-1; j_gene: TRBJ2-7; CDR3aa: CSAKGTPNSYEQYF; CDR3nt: TGCAGTGCTAAGGGGACTCCTAACTCCTACGAGCAGTACTTC
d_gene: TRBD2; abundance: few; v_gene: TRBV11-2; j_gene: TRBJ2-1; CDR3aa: CASSYPLAGISNEQFF; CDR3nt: TGTGCCAGCAGCTACCCCTTAGCGGGTATCAGCAATGAGCAGTTCTTC
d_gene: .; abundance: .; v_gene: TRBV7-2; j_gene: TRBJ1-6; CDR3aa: CASSLDRGLRWGSPLHF; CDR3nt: TGTGCCAGCAGCTTAGATCGGGGGCTCAGGTGGGGTTCACCCCTCCACTTT
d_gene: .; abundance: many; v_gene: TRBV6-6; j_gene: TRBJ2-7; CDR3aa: CASSYLSPTYEQYF; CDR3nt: TGTGCCAGCAGTTACCTATCCCCCACCTACGAGCAGTACTTC
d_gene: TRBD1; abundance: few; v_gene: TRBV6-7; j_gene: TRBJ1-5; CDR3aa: CASNNKTGVGGYSNQPQHF; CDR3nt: TGTGCCAGCAATAATAAAACAGGGGTGGGGGGTTATAGCAATCAGCCCCAGCATTTT
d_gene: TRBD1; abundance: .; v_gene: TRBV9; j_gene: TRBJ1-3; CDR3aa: CASSVEDRGNTIYF; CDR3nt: TGTGCCAGCAGCGTAGAAGACAGGGGTAACACCATATATTTT
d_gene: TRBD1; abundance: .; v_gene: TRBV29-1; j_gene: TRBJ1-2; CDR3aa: CSDTGQGANYGYTF; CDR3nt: TGCAGCGATACTGGACAGGGTGCGAACTATGGCTACACCTTC
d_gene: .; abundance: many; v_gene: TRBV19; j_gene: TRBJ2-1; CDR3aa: CASSGLRAQFF; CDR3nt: TGTGCCAGTAGTGGTTTGCGGGCGCAGTTCTTC
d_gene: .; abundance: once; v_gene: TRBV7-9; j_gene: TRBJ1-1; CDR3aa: CASSFQGSEAFF; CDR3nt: TGTGCCAGCAGCTTCCAGGGATCTGAAGCTTTCTTT
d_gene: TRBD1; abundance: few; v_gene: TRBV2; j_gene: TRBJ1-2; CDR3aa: CADTRGGRDGYTF; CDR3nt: TGTGCCGACACCAGGGGGGGCAGGGATGGCTACACCTTC
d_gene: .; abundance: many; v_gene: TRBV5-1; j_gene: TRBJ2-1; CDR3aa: CASGGTAYNEQFF; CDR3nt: TGCGCCAGCGGGGGGACGGCATACAATGAGCAGTTCTTC
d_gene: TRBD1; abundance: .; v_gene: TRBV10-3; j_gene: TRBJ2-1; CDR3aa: CAIRPQGGNEQFF; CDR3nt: TGTGCCATCAGACCACAGGGGGGCAATGAGCAGTTCTTC
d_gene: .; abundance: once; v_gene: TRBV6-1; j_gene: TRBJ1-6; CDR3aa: CASTRGRDRNSPLHF; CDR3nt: TGTGCCAGCACCCGCGGCCGGGATAGGAATTCACCCCTCCACTTT
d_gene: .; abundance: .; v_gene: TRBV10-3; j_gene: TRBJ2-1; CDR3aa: CAISDILDGNNEQFF; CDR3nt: TGTGCCATCAGTGACATACTCGACGGAAACAATGAGCAGTTCTTC
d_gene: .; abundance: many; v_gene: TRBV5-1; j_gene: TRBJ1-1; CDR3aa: CASRRNPGVSTEAFF; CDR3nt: TGCGCCAGCAGACGTAACCCAGGGGTATCCACTGAAGCTTTCTTT
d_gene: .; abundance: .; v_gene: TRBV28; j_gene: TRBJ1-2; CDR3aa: CASSTTVYGYTF; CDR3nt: TGTGCCAGCAGTACGACAGTCTATGGCTACACCTTC
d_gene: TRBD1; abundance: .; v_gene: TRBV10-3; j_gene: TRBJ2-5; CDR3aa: CAISKMRTGALYQETQYF; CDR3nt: TGTGCCATCAGCAAAATGCGGACAGGGGCCTTGTACCAAGAGACCCAGTACTTC
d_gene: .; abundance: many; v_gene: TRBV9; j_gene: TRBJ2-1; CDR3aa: CASSAAGDRNEQFF; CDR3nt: TGTGCCAGCAGCGCGGCAGGGGATAGAAATGAGCAGTTCTTC
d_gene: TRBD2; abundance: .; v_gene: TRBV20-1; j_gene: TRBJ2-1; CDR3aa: CSARKLAGYNEQFF; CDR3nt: TGCAGTGCTAGAAAACTAGCGGGATACAATGAGCAGTTCTTC
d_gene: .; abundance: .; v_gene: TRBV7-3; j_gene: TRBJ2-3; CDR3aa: CASSLVTGTGDTQYF; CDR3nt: TGTGCCAGCAGCTTAGTGACAGGGACTGGTGATACGCAGTATTTT
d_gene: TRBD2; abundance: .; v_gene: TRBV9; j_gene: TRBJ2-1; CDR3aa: CASSFSGGPSSSYNEQFF; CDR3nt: TGTGCCAGCAGCTTTAGCGGGGGGCCCTCAAGCTCCTACAATGAGCAGTTCTTC
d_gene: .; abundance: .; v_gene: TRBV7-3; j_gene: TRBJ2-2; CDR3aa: CASSLGPRNLNGELFF; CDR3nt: TGTGCCAGCAGCTTAGGCCCCCGCAATTTAAACGGGGAGCTGTTTTTT
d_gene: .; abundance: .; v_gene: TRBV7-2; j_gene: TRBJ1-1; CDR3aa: CASSLGRRLAGEGAFF; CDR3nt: TGTGCCAGCAGCTTAGGTCGTCGACTAGCGGGGGAAGGAGCTTTCTTT
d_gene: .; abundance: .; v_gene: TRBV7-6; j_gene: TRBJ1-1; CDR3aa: CASSRKGGTEAFF; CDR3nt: TGTGCCAGCAGCCGGAAGGGGGGGACTGAAGCTTTCTTT
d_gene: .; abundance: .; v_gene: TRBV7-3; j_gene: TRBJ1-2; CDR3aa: CASSPETGTGTF; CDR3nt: TGTGCCAGCAGCCCAGAGACCGGGACGGGGACCTTC